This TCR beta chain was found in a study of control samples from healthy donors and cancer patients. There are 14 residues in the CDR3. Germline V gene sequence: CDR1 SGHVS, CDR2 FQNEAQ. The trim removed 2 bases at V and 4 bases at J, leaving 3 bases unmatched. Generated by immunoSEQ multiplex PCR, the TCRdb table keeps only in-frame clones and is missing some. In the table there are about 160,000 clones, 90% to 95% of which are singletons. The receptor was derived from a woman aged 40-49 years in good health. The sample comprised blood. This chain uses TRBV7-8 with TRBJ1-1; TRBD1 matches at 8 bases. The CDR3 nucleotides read TGTGCCAGCAGCTTACAGGGGGCACGCACTGAAGCTTTCTTT. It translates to CASSLQGARTEAFF.